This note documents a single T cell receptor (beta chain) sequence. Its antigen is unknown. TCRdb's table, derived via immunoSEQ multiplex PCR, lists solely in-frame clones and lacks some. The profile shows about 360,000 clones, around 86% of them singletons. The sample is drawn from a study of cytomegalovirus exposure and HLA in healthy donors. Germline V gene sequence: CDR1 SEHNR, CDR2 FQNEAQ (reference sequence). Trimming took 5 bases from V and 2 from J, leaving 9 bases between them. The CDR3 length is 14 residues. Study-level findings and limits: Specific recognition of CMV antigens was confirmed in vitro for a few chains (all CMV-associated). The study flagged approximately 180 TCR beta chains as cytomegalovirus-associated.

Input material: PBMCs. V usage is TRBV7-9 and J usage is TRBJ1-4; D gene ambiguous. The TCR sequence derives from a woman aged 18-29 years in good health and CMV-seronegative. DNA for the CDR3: TGTGCCAGCAGCCTAGGGAGCACTAATGAAAAACTGTTTTTT. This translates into CASSLGSTNEKLFF.